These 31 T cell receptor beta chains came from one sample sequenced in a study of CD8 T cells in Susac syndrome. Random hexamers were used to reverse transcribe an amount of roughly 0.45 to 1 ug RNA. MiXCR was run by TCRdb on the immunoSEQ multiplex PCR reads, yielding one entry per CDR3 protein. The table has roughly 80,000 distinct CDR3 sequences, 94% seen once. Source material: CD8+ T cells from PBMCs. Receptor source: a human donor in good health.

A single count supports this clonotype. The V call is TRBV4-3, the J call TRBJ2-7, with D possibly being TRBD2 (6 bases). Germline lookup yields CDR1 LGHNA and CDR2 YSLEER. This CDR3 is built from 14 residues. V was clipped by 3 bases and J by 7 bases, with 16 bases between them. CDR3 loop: CASSHGDFKTEQYF. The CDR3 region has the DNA TGCGCCAGCAGCCACGGGGACTTTAAGACAGAGCAGTACTTC.

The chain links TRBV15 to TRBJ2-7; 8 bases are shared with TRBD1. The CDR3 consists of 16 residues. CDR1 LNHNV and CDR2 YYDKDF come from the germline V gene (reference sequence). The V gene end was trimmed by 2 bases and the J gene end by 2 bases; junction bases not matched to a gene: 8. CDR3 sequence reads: CATSRPGQDMPYEQYF. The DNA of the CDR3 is TGTGCCACCAGCAGACCGGGACAGGACATGCCCTACGAGCAGTACTTC. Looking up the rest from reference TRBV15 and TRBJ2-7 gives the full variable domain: DAMVIQNPRYQVTQFGKPVTLSCSQTLNHNVMYWYQQKSSQAPKLLFHYYDKDFNNEADTPDNFQSRRPNTSFCFLDIRSPGLGDTAMYLCATSRPGQDMPYEQYFGPGTRLTVT.

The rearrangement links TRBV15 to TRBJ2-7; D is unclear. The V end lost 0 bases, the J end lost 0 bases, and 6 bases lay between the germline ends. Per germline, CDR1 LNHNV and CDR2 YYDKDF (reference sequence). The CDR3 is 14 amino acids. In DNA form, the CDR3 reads TGTGCCACCAGCAGAGACCGTAGCTCCTACGAGCAGTACTTC. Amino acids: CATSRDRSSYEQYF.

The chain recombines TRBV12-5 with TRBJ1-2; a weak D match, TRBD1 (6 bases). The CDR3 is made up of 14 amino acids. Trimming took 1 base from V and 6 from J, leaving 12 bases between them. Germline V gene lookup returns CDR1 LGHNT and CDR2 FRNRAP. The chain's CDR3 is CASGLAAGTNGYTF. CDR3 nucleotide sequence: TGTGCTAGTGGTTTGGCGGCCGGGACAAATGGCTACACCTTC.

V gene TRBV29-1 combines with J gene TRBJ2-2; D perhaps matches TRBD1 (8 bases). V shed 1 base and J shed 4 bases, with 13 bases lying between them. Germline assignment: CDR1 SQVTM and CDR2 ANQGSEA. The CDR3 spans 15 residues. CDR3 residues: CSVEAGGGGTGELFF. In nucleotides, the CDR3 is TGCAGCGTTGAAGCAGGGGGCGGGGGCACCGGGGAGCTGTTTTTT.

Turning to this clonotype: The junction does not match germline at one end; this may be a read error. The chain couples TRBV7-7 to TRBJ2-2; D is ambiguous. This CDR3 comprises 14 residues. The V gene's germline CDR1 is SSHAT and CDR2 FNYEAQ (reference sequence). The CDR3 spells CASSLEKGTGELFF. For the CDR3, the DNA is TGTGCTAGCAGCTTAGAGAAGGGCACCGGGGAGCTGTTTTTT.

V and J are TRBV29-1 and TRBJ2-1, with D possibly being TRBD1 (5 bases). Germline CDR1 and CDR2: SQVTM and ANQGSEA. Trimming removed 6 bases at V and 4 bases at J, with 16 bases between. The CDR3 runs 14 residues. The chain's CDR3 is CSVLKKDIYNEQFF. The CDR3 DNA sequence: TGCAGCGTCTTAAAAAAGGACATTTACAATGAGCAGTTCTTC.

CDR3 loop: CASSWQLYGYTF. CDR3 nucleotide sequence: TGTGCCAGTAGCTGGCAGCTCTATGGCTACACCTTC. V is TRBV19 and J is TRBJ1-2; D is ambiguous. V lost 6 bases and J lost 4, with 9 bases in between. Germline V lookup: CDR1 LNHDA, CDR2 SQIVND (reference sequence). CDR3 length: 12 amino acids.

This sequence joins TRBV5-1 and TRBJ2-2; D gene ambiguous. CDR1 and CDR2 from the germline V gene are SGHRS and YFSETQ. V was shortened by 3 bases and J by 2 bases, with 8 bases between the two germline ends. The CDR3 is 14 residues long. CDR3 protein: CASSSAGNTGELFF. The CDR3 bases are TGCGCCAGCAGCTCAGCAGGAAACACCGGGGAGCTGTTTTTT. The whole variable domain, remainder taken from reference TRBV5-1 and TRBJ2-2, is KAGVTQTPRYLIKTRGQQVTLSCSPISGHRSVSWYQQTPGQGLQFLFEYFSETQRNKGNFPGRFSGRQFSNSRSEMNVSTLELGDSALYLCASSSAGNTGELFFGEGSRLTVL.

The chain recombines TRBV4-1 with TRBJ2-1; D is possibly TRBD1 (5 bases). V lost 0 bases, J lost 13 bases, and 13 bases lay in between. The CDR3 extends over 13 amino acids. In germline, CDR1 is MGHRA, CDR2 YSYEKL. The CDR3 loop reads CASSQDYTGDQFF. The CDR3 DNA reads TGCGCCAGCAGCCAAGATTACACAGGCGATCAGTTCTTC.

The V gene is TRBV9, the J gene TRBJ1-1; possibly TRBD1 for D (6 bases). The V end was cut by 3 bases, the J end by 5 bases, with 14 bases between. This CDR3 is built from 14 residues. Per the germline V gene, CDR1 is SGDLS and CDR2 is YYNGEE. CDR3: CASSAYSGTTEAFF. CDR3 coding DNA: TGTGCCAGCAGCGCCTATTCCGGGACAACTGAAGCTTTCTTT. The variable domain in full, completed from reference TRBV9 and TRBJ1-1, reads DSGVTQTPKHLITATGQRVTLRCSPRSGDLSVYWYQQSLDQGLQFLIQYYNGEERAKGNILERFSAQQFPDLHSELNLSSLELGDSALYFCASSAYSGTTEAFFGQGTRLTVV.

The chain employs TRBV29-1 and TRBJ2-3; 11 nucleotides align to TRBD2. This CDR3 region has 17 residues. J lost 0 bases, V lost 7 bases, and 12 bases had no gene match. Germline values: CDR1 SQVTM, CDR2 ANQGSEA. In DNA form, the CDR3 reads TGCAGCGCACGAAGGGCTAGCGGGGGGTCTAGCACAGATACGCAGTATTTT. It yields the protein CSARRASGGSSTDTQYF.

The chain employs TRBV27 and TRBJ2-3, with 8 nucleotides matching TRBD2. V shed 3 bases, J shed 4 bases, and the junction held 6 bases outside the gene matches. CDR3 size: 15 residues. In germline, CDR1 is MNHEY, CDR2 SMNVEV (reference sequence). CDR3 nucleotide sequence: TGTGCCAGCAGTTTGAGCGGGGGCCTGGCAGATACGCAGTATTTT. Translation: CASSLSGGLADTQYF.

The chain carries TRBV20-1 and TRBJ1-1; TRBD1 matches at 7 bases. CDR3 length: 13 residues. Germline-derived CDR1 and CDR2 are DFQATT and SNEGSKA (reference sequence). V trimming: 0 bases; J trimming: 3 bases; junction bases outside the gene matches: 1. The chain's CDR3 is CSARDTGDTEAFF. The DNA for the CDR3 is TGCAGTGCTAGAGATACAGGGGACACTGAAGCTTTCTTT.

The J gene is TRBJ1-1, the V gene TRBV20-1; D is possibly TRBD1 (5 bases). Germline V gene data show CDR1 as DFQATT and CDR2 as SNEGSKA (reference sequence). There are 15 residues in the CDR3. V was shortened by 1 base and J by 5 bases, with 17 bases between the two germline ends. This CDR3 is CSARVAGGTGTEAFF. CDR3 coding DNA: TGCAGTGCTAGAGTTGCGGGCGGGACGGGGACTGAAGCTTTCTTT.

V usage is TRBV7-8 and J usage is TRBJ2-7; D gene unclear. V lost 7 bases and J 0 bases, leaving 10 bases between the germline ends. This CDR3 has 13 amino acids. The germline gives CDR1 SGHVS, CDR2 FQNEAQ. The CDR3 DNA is TGTGCCAGCACCCGACCTGGCTCCTACGAGCAGTACTTC. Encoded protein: CASTRPGSYEQYF.

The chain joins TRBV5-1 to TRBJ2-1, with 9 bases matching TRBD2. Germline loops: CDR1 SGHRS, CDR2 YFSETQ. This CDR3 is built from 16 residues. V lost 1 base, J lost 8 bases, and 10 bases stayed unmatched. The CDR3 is CASSLRLAGIGDEQFF. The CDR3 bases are TGCGCCAGCAGCTTGCGGCTAGCGGGAATCGGCGATGAGCAGTTCTTC.

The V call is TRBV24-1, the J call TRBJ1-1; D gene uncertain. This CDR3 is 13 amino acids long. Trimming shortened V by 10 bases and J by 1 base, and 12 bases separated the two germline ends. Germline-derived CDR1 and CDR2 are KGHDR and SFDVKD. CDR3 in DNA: TGTGCCACGTCCGGACCGACGAACACTGAAGCTTTCTTT. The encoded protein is CATSGPTNTEAFF.

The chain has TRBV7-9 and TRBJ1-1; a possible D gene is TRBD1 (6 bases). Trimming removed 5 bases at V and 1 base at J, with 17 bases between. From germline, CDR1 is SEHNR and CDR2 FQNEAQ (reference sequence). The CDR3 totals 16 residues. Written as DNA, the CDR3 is TGTGCCAGCAGCCCCTTGTTCAGGGGACCGAACACTGAAGCTTTCTTT. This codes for CASSPLFRGPNTEAFF.

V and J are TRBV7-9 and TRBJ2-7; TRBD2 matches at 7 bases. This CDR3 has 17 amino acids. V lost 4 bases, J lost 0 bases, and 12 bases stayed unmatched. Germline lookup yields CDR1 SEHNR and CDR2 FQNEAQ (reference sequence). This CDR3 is CASSSVSSGLSSYEQYV. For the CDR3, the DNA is TGTGCCAGCAGCTCTGTCTCTAGCGGTCTTAGCTCCTACGAGCAGTACGTC.

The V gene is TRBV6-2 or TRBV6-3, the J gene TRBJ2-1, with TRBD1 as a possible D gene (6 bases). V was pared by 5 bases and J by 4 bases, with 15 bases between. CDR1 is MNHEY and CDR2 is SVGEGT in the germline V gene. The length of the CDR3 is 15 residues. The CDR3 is CASSQGSPYYNEQFF. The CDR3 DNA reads TGTGCCAGCAGTCAGGGGAGCCCCTATTACAATGAGCAGTTCTTC.

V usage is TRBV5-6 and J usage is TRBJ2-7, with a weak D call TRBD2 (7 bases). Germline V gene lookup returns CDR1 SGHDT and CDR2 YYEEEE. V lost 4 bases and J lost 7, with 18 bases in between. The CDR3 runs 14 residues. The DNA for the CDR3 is TGTGCCAGCAGCCCGGAGGGGGGGCCGGGAGAGCAGTACTTC. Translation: CASSPEGGPGEQYF.

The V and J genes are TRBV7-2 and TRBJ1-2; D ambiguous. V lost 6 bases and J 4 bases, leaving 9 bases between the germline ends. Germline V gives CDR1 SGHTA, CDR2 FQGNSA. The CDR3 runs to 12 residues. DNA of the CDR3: TGTGCCAGCAGTCTCGCACCCTATGGCTACACCTTC. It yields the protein CASSLAPYGYTF. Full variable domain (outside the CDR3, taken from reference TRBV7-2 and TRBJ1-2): GAGVSQSPSNKVTEKGKDVELRCDPISGHTALYWYRQSLGQGLEFLIYFQGNSAPDKSGLPSDRFSAERTGGSVSTLTIQRTQQEDSAVYLCASSLAPYGYTFGSGTRLTVV.

The CDR3 DNA is TGTGCCAGCTGGACTAGCGGGCCCACCTACAATGAGCAGTTCTTC. This gives the protein CASWTSGPTYNEQFF. V is TRBV27 and J is TRBJ2-1, with 11 bases that match TRBD2. The length of the CDR3 is 15 residues. Germline trimming cut 8 bases from V and 2 bases from J; bases unmatched to any gene: 5. The germline V gene has CDR1 MNHEY and CDR2 SMNVEV (reference sequence).

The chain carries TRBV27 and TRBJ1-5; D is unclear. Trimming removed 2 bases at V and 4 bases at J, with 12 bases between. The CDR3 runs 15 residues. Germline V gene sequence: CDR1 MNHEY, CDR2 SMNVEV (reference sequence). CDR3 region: CASSLIAAPNQPQHF. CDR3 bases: TGTGCCAGCAGTTTAATCGCAGCACCTAATCAGCCCCAGCATTTT.

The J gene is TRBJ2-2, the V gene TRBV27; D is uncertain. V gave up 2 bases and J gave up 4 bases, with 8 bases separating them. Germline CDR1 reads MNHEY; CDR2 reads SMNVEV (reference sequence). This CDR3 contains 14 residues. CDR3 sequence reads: CASSLVDPTGELFF. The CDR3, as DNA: TGTGCCAGCAGTTTAGTGGACCCCACCGGGGAGCTGTTTTTT.

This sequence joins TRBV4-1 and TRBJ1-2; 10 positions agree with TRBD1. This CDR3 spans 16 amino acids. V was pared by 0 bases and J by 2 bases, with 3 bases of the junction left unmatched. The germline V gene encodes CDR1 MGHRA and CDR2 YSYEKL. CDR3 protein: CASSQDLGQGNYGYTF. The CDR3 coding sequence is TGCGCCAGCAGCCAAGATCTGGGACAGGGGAACTATGGCTACACCTTC.

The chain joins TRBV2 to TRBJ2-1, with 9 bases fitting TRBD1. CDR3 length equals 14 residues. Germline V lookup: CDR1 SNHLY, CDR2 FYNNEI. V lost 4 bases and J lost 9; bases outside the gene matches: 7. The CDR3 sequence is CASSGRQGDGEQFF. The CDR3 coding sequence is TGTGCCAGCAGTGGAAGACAGGGGGACGGTGAGCAGTTCTTC.

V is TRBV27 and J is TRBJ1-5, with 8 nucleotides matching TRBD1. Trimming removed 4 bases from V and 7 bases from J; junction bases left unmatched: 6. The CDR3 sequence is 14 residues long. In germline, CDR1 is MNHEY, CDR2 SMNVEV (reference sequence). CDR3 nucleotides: TGTGCCAGCAGTTCATCAGGGGGCGGGCAGCCCCAGCATTTT. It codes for CASSSSGGGQPQHF.

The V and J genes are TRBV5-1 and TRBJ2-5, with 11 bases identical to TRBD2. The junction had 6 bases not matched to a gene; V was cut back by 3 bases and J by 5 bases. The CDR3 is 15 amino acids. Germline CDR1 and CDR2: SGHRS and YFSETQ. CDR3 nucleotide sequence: TGCGCCAGCAGCTCTGACGGGACTAGCGGCGAGACCCAGTACTTC. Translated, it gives CASSSDGTSGETQYF.

CDR3 in amino acids: CASSQVGDSLSYEQYF. In DNA, the CDR3 is TGCGCCAGCAGCCAAGTTGGGGACAGTCTATCCTACGAGCAGTACTTC. The chain has TRBV4-1 and TRBJ2-7; 7 nucleotides line up with TRBD1. The CDR3 runs to 16 residues. Germline CDR1 is MGHRA and CDR2 is YSYEKL. J was trimmed by 1 base and V by 1 base; bases with no gene match: 7.